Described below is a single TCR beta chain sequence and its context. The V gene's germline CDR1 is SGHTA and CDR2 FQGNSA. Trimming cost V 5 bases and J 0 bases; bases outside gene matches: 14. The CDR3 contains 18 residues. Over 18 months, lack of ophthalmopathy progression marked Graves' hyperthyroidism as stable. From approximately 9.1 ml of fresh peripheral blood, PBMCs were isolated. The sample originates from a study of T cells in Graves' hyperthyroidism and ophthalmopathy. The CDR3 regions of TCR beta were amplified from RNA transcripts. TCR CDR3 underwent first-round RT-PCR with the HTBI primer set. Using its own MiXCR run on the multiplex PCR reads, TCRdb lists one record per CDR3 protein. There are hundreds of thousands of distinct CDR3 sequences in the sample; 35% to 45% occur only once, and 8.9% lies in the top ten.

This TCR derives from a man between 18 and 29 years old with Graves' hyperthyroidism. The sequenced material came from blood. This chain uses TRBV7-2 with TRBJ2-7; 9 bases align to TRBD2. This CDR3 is CASSPSRVRTSASYEQYF. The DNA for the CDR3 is TGTGCCAGCAGCCCCAGCAGGGTCAGGACTAGCGCCTCCTACGAGCAGTACTTC.